This T cell receptor (beta chain) comes out of a study of blood T cell repertoires in COVID-19. Germline V CDR1 and CDR2: SGHRS, YFSETQ. The length of the CDR3 is 21 residues. J gave up 1 base and V 2 bases, and 16 bases lay outside the gene matches. As originally analysed: The authors estimated nucleated cell counts from reference gene primer amplification. Only in-frame clones appear in the TCRdb table, and some are missing; sequencing was by immunoSEQ multiplex PCR. V and J calls plus clone size are reproduced from that table; the DNA served to infer D and trimming. The sample has about 250,000 clones; approximately 91% are singletons.

Sequencing was performed on peripheral blood. V gene TRBV5-1 combines with J gene TRBJ2-3; 13 bases fit TRBD2. The sequence was collected from a woman between 40 and 55 years old who had recovered from COVID-19. The CDR3: CASSLSPYSGTSGTGTDTQYF. CDR3 coding DNA: TGCGCCAGCAGCTTATCCCCTTATTCCGGGACTAGCGGGACGGGCACAGATACGCAGTATTTT.